A single sample is the source of the 28 T cell receptor beta chains below, sequenced in a study of CD8 T cells in Susac syndrome (dated by TCRdb to about 2019). Library construction relied on the immunoSEQ multiplex PCR assay. RNA was extracted using the RNeasy kit, and about 0.5 to 1 ug of the RNA was reverse transcribed with random hexamers. TCRdb ran its own pipeline on the public reads, namely fastp trimming at Q25 and MiXCR clone calling, and kept in-frame beta chains. For every CDR3 protein sequence, its rows merge into one entry that carries the most common genes and DNA. In all, the sample holds about 300,000 distinct CDR3 sequences, and almost 85% of those were seen once. The ten largest clones represent about 0.22% of the sample. Sample: CD8+ T cells from PBMCs. The receptor set was obtained from a human donor with multiple sclerosis.

The genes are TRBV7-9 and TRBJ2-1, with D tentatively TRBD1 (6 bases). Looked up from germline, CDR1 is SEHNR and CDR2 is FQNEAQ (reference sequence). V lost 1 base and J 3 bases, leaving 13 bases between the germline ends. The CDR3 sequence is 16 residues long. In DNA form, the CDR3 reads TGTGCCAGCAGCTTAGGTAGACAGGCAGACTACAATGAGCAGTTCTTC. It specifies CASSLGRQADYNEQFF.

The V and J genes are TRBV7-9 and TRBJ1-1; no definite D call. Trimming took 5 bases from V and 6 from J, leaving 19 bases between them. CDR1 is SEHNR and CDR2 is FQNEAQ in the germline V gene (reference sequence). The CDR3 consists of 15 residues. In DNA form, the CDR3 reads TGTGCCAGCAGCGGCTTCAGTTTCGATGAGGCTGAAGCTTTCTTT. It encodes CASSGFSFDEAEAFF.

The V and J genes are TRBV11-2 and TRBJ1-2, with a possible D match to TRBD1 (5 bases). V lost 3 bases and J 4 bases, leaving 15 bases between the germline ends. In germline, CDR1 is SGHAT, CDR2 FQNNGV. The CDR3 covers 15 residues. As DNA, the CDR3 is TGTGCCAGCAGCTTCCCTGGGGGTCTTCGCTATGGCTACACCTTC. Translation: CASSFPGGLRYGYTF.

This clonotype was detected only a few times. V and J are TRBV27 and TRBJ1-1, with 7 nucleotides matching TRBD1. The CDR3 has 14 amino acids. The V and J ends lost 2 bases and 3 bases, in that order; junction bases with no gene match: 3. Germline loops: CDR1 MNHEY, CDR2 SMNVEV (reference sequence). In DNA form, the CDR3 reads TGTGCCAGCAGTTTAGGGACAGCTTACACTGAAGCTTTCTTT. Residues: CASSLGTAYTEAFF.

The chain uses TRBV28 and TRBJ2-5; TRBD2 matches 8 bases. This CDR3 contains 15 residues. V trimming: 5 bases; J trimming: 7 bases; junction bases outside the gene matches: 12. In germline, CDR1 is MDHEN, CDR2 SYDVKM. CDR3: CASSPSPFGRGTQYF. CDR3 in DNA: TGTGCCAGCAGTCCCTCCCCCTTCGGGAGGGGGACCCAGTACTTC.

V is TRBV4-3 and J is TRBJ1-2, with 12 bases fitting TRBD1. The V gene's germline CDR1 is LGHNA and CDR2 YSLEER. The V and J ends lost 4 bases and 3 bases, in that order; junction bases with no gene match: 12. CDR3 length: 18 residues. The CDR3 nucleotides are TGCGCCAGCAGCCCAACCCACCGGGACAGGGGGCGAGACTATGGCTACACCTTC. This translates into CASSPTHRDRGRDYGYTF.

This sequence joins TRBV29-1 and TRBJ2-1; TRBD1 is a possible D gene (6 bases). V lost 6 bases and J lost 3, with 18 bases in between. Germline CDR1 reads SQVTM; CDR2 reads ANQGSEA. This CDR3 is built from 15 residues. CDR3 in DNA: TGCAGCGTCGAGGGCCCGGACAGCCACTACAATGAGCAGTTCTTC. Its translation is CSVEGPDSHYNEQFF.

The chain combines TRBV10-3 with TRBJ1-5; D unclear. The CDR3 loop spans 21 amino acids. V lost 0 bases and J 5 bases, leaving 29 bases between the germline ends. Germline values: CDR1 ENHRY, CDR2 SYGVKD. The CDR3 DNA reads as TGTGCCATCAGTGAGTCCCGAGTCCTAGAAGGGTGGCTGGCGTGGGATCAGCCCCAGCATTTT. Its protein product is CAISESRVLEGWLAWDQPQHF.

The chain couples TRBV20-1 to TRBJ2-5; D ambiguous. This CDR3 has 15 amino acids. V was clipped by 3 bases and J by 5 bases, with 19 bases between them. Germline V gene sequence: CDR1 DFQATT, CDR2 SNEGSKA (reference sequence). CDR3 residues: CSASAISQTRETQYF. CDR3 DNA: TGCAGTGCTAGCGCTATCTCCCAGACAAGGGAGACCCAGTACTTC.

This clonotype was counted once. The J gene is TRBJ2-3, the V gene TRBV12-3 or TRBV12-4; the D gene could be TRBD1 or TRBD2 (5 bases each). This CDR3 is built from 15 residues. Trimming removed 5 bases at V and 2 bases at J, with 14 bases between. The CDR3 spells CASSDMGPITDTQYF. Here the CDR3 DNA reads TGTGCCAGCAGTGACATGGGACCGATCACAGATACGCAGTATTTT.

The rearrangement joins TRBV29-1 to TRBJ2-7, with TRBD1 identical over 9 bases. The CDR3 extends over 14 amino acids. CDR1 and CDR2 (germline): SQVTM, ANQGSEA. V dropped 3 bases and J dropped 3; count of bases not matched to a gene: 6. CDR3 DNA: TGCAGCGTTGAGGGGACAGGGACGCTCTACGAGCAGTACTTC. Amino acid sequence: CSVEGTGTLYEQYF.

The chain links TRBV15 to TRBJ2-7; a possible D gene is TRBD2 (6 bases). The germline gives CDR1 LNHNV, CDR2 YYDKDF (reference sequence). The CDR3 covers 14 residues. The V end lost 3 bases, the J end lost 3 bases, and 12 bases lay between the germline ends. The CDR3 here is CATSRPMGGYEQYF. The CDR3 bases are TGTGCCACCAGCAGGCCAATGGGGGGCTACGAGCAGTACTTC.

This clonotype was counted once. The chain recombines TRBV7-9 with TRBJ1-5; the D gene is possibly TRBD1 (5 bases). CDR3 length equals 14 residues. Germline CDR1 and CDR2: SEHNR and FQNEAQ (reference sequence). V shed 5 bases and J shed 4 bases, with 12 bases lying between them. The CDR3 is CASSGGLNNQPQHF. CDR3 DNA: TGTGCCAGCAGCGGGGGACTAAATAATCAGCCCCAGCATTTT.

The chain carries TRBV28 and TRBJ2-2; D not certain. The CDR3 spans 15 residues. CDR1 and CDR2 from the germline V gene are MDHEN and SYDVKM. V was shortened by 5 bases and J by 4 bases, with 14 bases between the two germline ends. The CDR3 protein is CASSLSLLLTGELFF. As DNA, the CDR3 is TGTGCCAGCAGTCTTAGCCTGCTTCTCACCGGGGAGCTGTTTTTT.

The rearrangement joins TRBV7-2 to TRBJ1-2, with D perhaps TRBD1 (6 bases). This CDR3 has 14 amino acids. Per the germline V gene, CDR1 is SGHTA and CDR2 is FQGNSA. V lost 0 bases and J 4 bases, leaving 9 bases between the germline ends. The CDR3 spells CASSLADSPYGYTF. The CDR3 DNA follows: TGTGCCAGCAGCTTAGCGGACAGTCCCTATGGCTACACCTTC.

The J gene is TRBJ1-1, the V gene TRBV9; D call uncertain. Germline values: CDR1 SGDLS, CDR2 YYNGEE. V lost 0 bases to trimming and J lost 5 bases, with 11 bases between them. CDR3 size: 14 residues. CDR3 coding DNA: TGTGCCAGCAGCGTAGGTGCGGGTTCTACTGAAGCTTTCTTT. Its translation: CASSVGAGSTEAFF. Using reference TRBV9 and TRBJ1-1 for the parts outside the CDR3, the full variable domain is DSGVTQTPKHLITATGQRVTLRCSPRSGDLSVYWYQQSLDQGLQFLIQYYNGEERAKGNILERFSAQQFPDLHSELNLSSLELGDSALYFCASSVGAGSTEAFFGQGTRLTVV.

This clonotype turned up a few times. The chain recombines TRBV4-1 with TRBJ1-5; no reliable D call. Germline CDR1 MGHRA, CDR2 YSYEKL. The germline V and J ends were trimmed by 1 base and 0 bases, with 10 bases remaining between them. This CDR3 has 16 residues. The CDR3: CASSQGAGFSNQPQHF. The CDR3 region has the DNA TGCGCCAGCAGCCAAGGGGCCGGGTTTAGCAATCAGCCCCAGCATTTT.

The gene calls are TRBV12-3 or TRBV12-4 and TRBJ2-7, with 9 bases fitting TRBD2. The CDR3 sequence is 14 residues long. With V trimmed by 6 bases and J by 3 bases, 6 bases remained unmatched. The CDR3 spells CASSQSGGSYEQYF. CDR3 nucleotide sequence: TGTGCCAGCAGCCAAAGCGGGGGGAGCTACGAGCAGTACTTC.

The chain has TRBV4-3 and TRBJ1-1; D unclear. The CDR3 contains 14 residues. Trimming took off 1 base at V and 1 base at J, with 7 bases between the two ends. From germline, CDR1 is LGHNA and CDR2 YSLEER. CDR3: CASSQVWGNTEAFF. The CDR3 DNA reads TGCGCCAGCAGCCAAGTCTGGGGGAACACTGAAGCTTTCTTT.

The chain carries TRBV5-6 and TRBJ1-4, with D possibly TRBD1 on 6 matching bases. Deletions cut 5 bases from V and 0 bases from J, with 14 bases between. The CDR3 is 16 amino acids. Germline CDR1 is SGHDT and CDR2 is YYEEEE. The CDR3 sequence is CASSLGTQATNEKLFF. The CDR3 DNA reads TGTGCCAGCAGTCTCGGGACACAGGCAACTAATGAAAAACTGTTTTTT.

This clonotype was observed once. V usage is TRBV5-1 and J usage is TRBJ2-3; D is tentatively TRBD1 or TRBD2 (5 bases each). Germline V CDR1 and CDR2: SGHRS, YFSETQ. The CDR3 is 14 amino acids. The V and J ends lost 7 bases and 2 bases respectively, with 14 bases between them. The CDR3 sequence: CASEIGTYTDTQYF. The CDR3 DNA reads as TGCGCCAGCGAGATAGGGACCTACACAGATACGCAGTATTTT.

The chain is built from TRBV4-3 and TRBJ2-1; the match to TRBD1 covers 9 bases. V lost 0 bases to trimming and J lost 9 bases; unmatched junction nucleotides: 9. The CDR3 has 16 residues. The germline V gene has CDR1 LGHNA and CDR2 YSLEER. The CDR3 DNA reads TGCGCCAGCAGCCAAGATCTCGGACAGGGGACCAGTGAGCAGTTCTTC. This translates into CASSQDLGQGTSEQFF.

The V call is TRBV11-1, the J call TRBJ2-7; TRBD2 might be the D (7 bases). This CDR3 comprises 13 residues. Trimming stripped 4 bases from V and 5 bases from J, with 12 bases between. CDR1 is SGHAT, CDR2 FQDESV, per germline (reference sequence). The CDR3 nucleotides are TGTGCCAGCAGCTACAGGGAGGGGAACGAGCAGTACTTC. This sequence encodes CASSYREGNEQYF.

The chain combines TRBV27 with TRBJ2-3, with TRBD2 identical over 12 bases. Germline values: CDR1 MNHEY, CDR2 SMNVEV (reference sequence). Trimming at V came to 7 bases and at J to 5 bases, leaving 7 bases not matched to a gene. This CDR3 comprises 15 residues. The CDR3 coding sequence is TGTGCCAGCAAAATCCTAGCGGGAGGGAGAGATACGCAGTATTTT. This translates into CASKILAGGRDTQYF.

The rearrangement links TRBV6-2 or TRBV6-3 to TRBJ1-1; possible D gene TRBD1, 5 bases. V lost 8 bases and J 4 bases, leaving 17 bases between the germline ends. Germline CDR1 MNHEY, CDR2 SVGEGT. The CDR3 totals 14 residues. CDR3 nucleotide sequence: TGTGCCAGCTGCGGTGGGGGGGAGGTCACTGAAGCTTTCTTT. It encodes CASCGGGEVTEAFF.

The genes are TRBV14 and TRBJ2-1, with D unclear. Germline V gives CDR1 SGHDN, CDR2 FVKESK. This CDR3 contains 14 residues. Trimming shortened V by 1 base and J by 0 bases, and 4 bases separated the two germline ends. CDR3 nucleotides: TGTGCCAGCAGCCAAGTGAGCTCCTACAATGAGCAGTTCTTC. Its translation is CASSQVSSYNEQFF. Variable domain in full (rest from reference TRBV14 and TRBJ2-1): EAGVTQFPSHSVIEKGQTVTLRCDPISGHDNLYWYRRVMGKEIKFLLHFVKESKQDESGMPNNRFLAERTGGTYSTLKVQPAELEDSGVYFCASSQVSSYNEQFFGPGTRLTVL.

The chain combines TRBV7-9 with TRBJ1-5; TRBD1 matches 8 bases. With V trimmed by 5 bases and J by 8 bases, 8 bases remained unmatched. Germline CDR1 SEHNR, CDR2 FQNEAQ (reference sequence). CDR3 size: 14 residues. The CDR3 region is CASSPGQGIKPQHF. DNA for the CDR3: TGTGCCAGCAGCCCCGGACAGGGAATTAAGCCCCAGCATTTT.

V and J are TRBV6-8 and TRBJ1-5, with 7 bases that match TRBD1. Germline V gives CDR1 MNHGY, CDR2 SAAAGT. CDR3 length: 15 amino acids. With 2 bases clipped from V and 5 bases from J, the junction kept 6 bases outside the gene matches. The CDR3 spells CASSYGRQGHQPQHF. CDR3 in DNA: TGTGCCAGCAGTTACGGGCGACAGGGCCATCAGCCCCAGCATTTT.